The 7 T cell receptor beta chains given below trace back to one sample, sequenced in a study of blood T cell repertoires in COVID-19. Libraries were prepared by immunoSEQ multiplex PCR; TCRdb keeps only in-frame clonotypes and omits some of them. The sample has about 260,000 clones, approximately 86% seen once. The sequenced sample was peripheral blood. These receptors came from a man aged 35 to 55 who had recovered from COVID-19.

The chain uses TRBV27 and TRBJ2-7; 9 nucleotides align to TRBD1. Germline V gene sequence: CDR1 MNHEY, CDR2 SMNVEV (reference sequence). The J segment lost 5 bases and the V segment lost 6 bases, leaving 2 bases of the junction unmatched. The CDR3 sequence is 12 residues long. CDR3 protein: CASSYRGHEQYF. For the CDR3, the DNA is TGTGCCAGCAGCTACAGGGGGCACGAGCAGTACTTC.

The V gene is TRBV6-4, the J gene TRBJ1-1; 7 bases align to TRBD1. The CDR3 contains 18 residues. CDR1 MRHNA and CDR2 SNTAGT come from the germline V gene. V gave up 5 bases and J gave up 0 bases; unmatched junction bases: 15. CDR3 in DNA: TGTGCCAGCAGTAGGGAACAGGGGACAAATGAAATGAACACTGAAGCTTTCTTT. Translating gives CASSREQGTNEMNTEAFF.

The J gene is TRBJ1-4, the V gene TRBV7-9; the D gene is possibly TRBD1 (6 bases). The CDR3 sequence is 15 residues long. Trimming took off 1 base at V and 3 bases at J, with 9 bases between the two ends. Germline CDR1 is SEHNR and CDR2 is FQNEAQ (reference sequence). Written as DNA, the CDR3 is TGTGCCAGCAGCTTAGTTCGGACAGCTAATGAAAAACTGTTTTTT. It specifies CASSLVRTANEKLFF.

The rearrangement links TRBV11-3 to TRBJ2-5, with TRBD2 matching 10 bases. V gave up 5 bases and J gave up 4 bases; unmatched junction bases: 10. The CDR3 length is 16 residues. Germline loops: CDR1 SGHNT, CDR2 YENEEA. CDR3 sequence (DNA): TGTGCCAGCAGCGGGCGGCTAGCGGGAGATCGAGAGACCCAGTACTTC. As protein: CASSGRLAGDRETQYF.

The rearrangement uses TRBV12-3 or TRBV12-4 and TRBJ1-6, with D unclear. V was cut by 6 bases and J by 10 bases, with 13 bases left in between. The CDR3 consists of 13 residues. In DNA form, the CDR3 reads TGTGCCAGCAGGGAGGAGGGCGGGTCACCCCTCCACTTT. Residues: CASREEGGSPLHF.

This rearrangement joins TRBV28 to TRBJ1-1; a possible D gene is TRBD1 (5 bases). The CDR3 length is 14 residues. Looked up from germline, CDR1 is MDHEN and CDR2 is SYDVKM. The ends were cut back, 6 bases at V and 1 base at J, with 12 bases in the middle. The CDR3 reads CASRYGQGNTEAFF. CDR3 DNA sequence: TGTGCCAGCAGGTATGGGCAGGGGAACACTGAAGCTTTCTTT.

The chain recombines TRBV7-9 with TRBJ2-2, with TRBD2 identical over 7 bases. The V gene's germline CDR1 is SEHNR and CDR2 FQNEAQ (reference sequence). CDR3 size: 16 residues. After removal of 3 bases from V and 4 bases from J, the junction contained 8 bases not matched to a gene. CDR3 loop: CASSFAAGVPTGELFF. In DNA, the CDR3 is TGTGCCAGCAGCTTTGCGGCGGGAGTCCCCACCGGGGAGCTGTTTTTT.